This TCR beta chain was found in a study of graft-versus-host responses after intestinal transplantation. General study findings and limits: After transplant, early declines in HvG clones were associated with peak levels of circulating GvH clones. In recipient marrow, GvH clones were found, and some appeared first in ileum or blood.

Measured with immunoSEQ multiplex PCR; TCRdb has only the in-frame clones, and not every one. The sample holds tens of thousands of clones, roughly 90% seen once. Details on this clone: Its antigen is unidentified.

The J segment lost 5 bases and the V segment lost 3 bases, leaving 7 bases of the junction unmatched. The CDR3 covers 15 residues. Looked up from germline, CDR1 is MRHNA and CDR2 is SNTAGT. The source is a human patient who received an intestinal transplant, so some T cells may come from the graft donor. Specimen: PBMCs, collected 98 days after intestinal transplantation. The rearrangement joins TRBV6-4 to TRBJ2-3, with 8 bases identical to TRBD2. CDR3 sequence reads: CASSEGTGGLDTQYF. In nucleotides, the CDR3 is TGTGCCAGCAGTGAGGGAACGGGAGGGCTAGATACGCAGTATTTT.